These T cell receptor beta chains were read from a single sample in a study of T-cell memory formation after mild COVID-19. TCRdb itself ran the 5' RACE reads through MiXCR, one entry per CDR3 protein. The table includes fewer than 600,000 distinct CDR3 sequences, roughly a fifth detected once. The sample comprised PBMCs or a T cell subset sorted from them (not recorded which). Source of these receptors: an adult woman who had mild COVID-19 (a few samples of this study predate the infection). Cell type and time point are not known. Both conserved end residues are trimmed from each CDR3. The order of the fields is V gene, CDR3 protein.

TRBV7-9 | ASSRGQGGPEAF
TRBV5-1 | ASSLAPVDRPQH
TRBV20-1 | SASPLAGFTDTQY
TRBV30 | AWSGQTPYIQY
TRBV7-2 | ASSLRQSPGNTIY
TRBV20-1 | SARGSVTGMNTEAF
TRBV30 | AWSSAGNTGELF
TRBV24-1 | ATSRLSGEGYT
TRBV20-1 | SVLRTADSGETQY
TRBV10-3 | AISESREEQY
TRBV5-4 | ASSLLAGSYEQY
TRBV12-3/TRBV12-4 | ASSFGQSNYGYT
TRBV12-3/TRBV12-4 | ASSLGGHVDLETQY
TRBV10-3 | AISEKTGNTEAF
TRBV9 | ASSGDAADTQY
TRBV7-9 | ASSTRTDSIGEQF
TRBV28 | ASSLPLWDIIGRSPLH
TRBV28 | ASKEDKPSYEQY
TRBV24-1 | ATSPTGENRNTIY
TRBV5-1 | ASSRDKLTDTQY
TRBV4-3 | ASSQGGTSGSIGETQY
TRBV20-1 | SANGGLSNQPQH
TRBV29-1 | SVGDRERGTDTQY
TRBV7-2 | ASSRGSGLAGAWSYNEQF
TRBV6-2/TRBV6-3 | ASSPPPDRANYGYT
TRBV20-1 | SASPSGGPNTGELF
TRBV3-1 | ASSQATGLY
TRBV30 | AWSVQNYGYT
TRBV2 | ASTGQGGGELF
TRBV20-1 | SASRSYTGGTEAF
TRBV7-9 | ASSPGSGPQH
TRBV29-1 | SVDLAGARDTQY
TRBV12-3/TRBV12-4 | ASRPDRGTGMNTEAF
TRBV9 | ASSVGQGAGYEQF
TRBV7-9 | ASSTSSPADTQY
TRBV5-6 | ASSLVGQGNTIY
TRBV12-3/TRBV12-4 | ASSQSPAFGGSSYEQY
TRBV13 | ASSPMTSGGVGTQY
TRBV7-8 | ASSLLSGTRGTGELF
TRBV6-1 | ASSVGNYGYT
TRBV20-1 | SARRIEGAGEKLF
TRBV7-9 | ASSLATHEQY
TRBV5-8 | ASSLGLQY
TRBV6-2/TRBV6-3 | ASRRTGTGEYEQY
TRBV12-3/TRBV12-4 | ASSFAGASDTQY
TRBV5-4 | ASSLDTINTGELF
TRBV21-1 | ASSKEGAGELF
TRBV27 | ASGTDSNQPQH
TRBV7-9 | ASSLFTDNTEAF
TRBV4-3 | ASSQLGGSTEAF
TRBV15 | ATSRDGGANKNIQY
TRBV7-9 | ASSFGQGKETQY
TRBV11-2 | ASSPQSWGYANYGYT
TRBV6-5 | ASSGLAGVNEQF